Listed below are T cell receptor beta chains from one sample, sequenced in a study of blood T cell repertoires in COVID-19. Here immunoSEQ multiplex PCR was the method, and the copy in TCRdb shows in-frame clones only, minus some. The sample consists of 250,000 to 350,000 clones, approximately 84% of them appearing once. The sequenced material came from peripheral blood. These receptors were taken from a human donor with COVID-19, enrolled during active disease. The donor label of this sample is uncertain. Each CDR3 is given with its conserved first and last residue. D genes are given only for firm matches. Some rows mark clone size as missing; the rest say once, few, many or name a class of expanded clone.

D gene,J gene,V gene,clone size,CDR3 protein,CDR3 DNA
TRBD1,TRBJ2-2,TRBV9,-,CASSVDLRDRGVAGELFF,TGTGCCAGCAGCGTAGATCTCCGGGACAGGGGGGTGGCCGGGGAGCTGTTTTTT
-,TRBJ1-2,TRBV29-1,-,CSGGGDDYGYTF,TGCAGCGGAGGGGGGGACGACTATGGCTACACCTTC
-,TRBJ1-1,TRBV7-9,-,CASSPQGGNTEAFF,TGTGCCAGCAGTCCCCAGGGCGGGAACACTGAAGCTTTCTTT
-,TRBJ2-6,TRBV6-5,-,CASLSSGANVLTF,TGTGCCAGCTTGAGCTCTGGGGCCAACGTCCTGACTTTC
TRBD1,TRBJ1-5,TRBV27,-,CASSRTGGLWHF,TGTGCCAGCAGCCGAACAGGGGGGCTGTGGCATTTT
-,TRBJ1-2,TRBV29-1,-,CSVEENGHGYTF,TGCAGCGTTGAAGAGAATGGGCATGGCTACACCTTC
-,TRBJ2-1,TRBV28,few,CASRSGQNSYNEQFF,TGTGCCAGCAGGTCCGGACAGAATTCCTACAATGAGCAGTTCTTC
TRBD1,TRBJ1-5,TRBV28,-,CASNKDRAGNQPQHF,TGTGCCAGCAATAAAGACAGGGCTGGCAATCAGCCCCAGCATTTT
-,TRBJ2-1,TRBV5-4,once,CASRLTADAYNEQFF,TGTGCCAGCAGGTTAACGGCGGATGCCTACAATGAGCAGTTCTTC
TRBD1,TRBJ2-1,TRBV7-3,-,CASSSNDRGYYNEQFF,TGTGCCAGCAGCTCAAACGACAGGGGCTACTACAATGAGCAGTTCTTC
-,TRBJ1-1,TRBV6-5,-,CASSPGLGLTEAFF,TGTGCCAGCAGCCCAGGGTTAGGTCTCACTGAAGCTTTCTTT
TRBD2,TRBJ2-7,TRBV6-5,-,CASSVSGTTGYEQYF,TGTGCCAGCAGCGTATCCGGGACTACAGGCTACGAGCAGTACTTC